This T cell receptor beta chain was retrieved from a study of cytomegalovirus exposure and HLA in healthy donors. The donors comprised healthy bone marrow donors. V trimming: 3 bases; J trimming: 2 bases; junction bases outside the gene matches: 5. The germline CDR1 and CDR2 sequences are SGHNT and YYREEE (reference sequence). The CDR3 is 15 residues long. This clone is a singleton in its sample. Its cognate antigen is unknown. Amplification used 60 Vbeta primers and 13 Jbeta primers. Authors' data handling: As a later analysis found, there were 80 million to 90 million unique TCR beta chains, of which roughly 11 million were shared. Clones were sequenced by immunoSEQ multiplex PCR, and TCRdb holds only the in-frame ones, with some missing. V, J and clone size are those of that table, while D and trimming were read from the DNA. The table lists 85,000 to 100,000 clones, about 80% of them singletons.

Study observations and caveats: An analysis was carried out later, and it reportedly showed fewer N-insertions in an Asian-associated ancestry cluster than the approximately 660-donor mean.

The TCR originated in a man aged 55 to 69 in good health and CMV-seropositive. Material: PBMCs. The chain combines TRBV5-4 with TRBJ2-3, with 8 bases matching TRBD2. For the CDR3, the DNA is TGTGCCAGCAGCTCGGGAGGGACTCCCACAGATACGCAGTATTTT. Translating gives CASSSGGTPTDTQYF.